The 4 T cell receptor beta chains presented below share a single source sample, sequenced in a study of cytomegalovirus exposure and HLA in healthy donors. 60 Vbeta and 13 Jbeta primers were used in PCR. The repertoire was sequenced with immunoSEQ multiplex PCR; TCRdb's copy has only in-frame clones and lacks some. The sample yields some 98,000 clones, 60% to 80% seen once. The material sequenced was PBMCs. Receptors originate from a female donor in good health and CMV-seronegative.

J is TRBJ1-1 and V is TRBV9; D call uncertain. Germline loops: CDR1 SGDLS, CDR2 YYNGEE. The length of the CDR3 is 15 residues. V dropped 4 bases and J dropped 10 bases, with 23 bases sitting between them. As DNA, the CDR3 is TGTGCCAGCAGCCCTCCGGGGAGCAGGCTCCAAAGAGCTTTCTTT. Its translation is CASSPPGSRLQRAFF.

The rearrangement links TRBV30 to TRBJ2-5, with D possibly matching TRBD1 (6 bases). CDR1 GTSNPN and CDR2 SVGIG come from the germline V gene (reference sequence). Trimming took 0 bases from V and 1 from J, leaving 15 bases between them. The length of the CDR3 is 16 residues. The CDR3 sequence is CAWSVLGAFLQETQYF. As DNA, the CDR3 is TGTGCCTGGAGTGTACTGGGGGCCTTTCTCCAAGAGACCCAGTACTTC.

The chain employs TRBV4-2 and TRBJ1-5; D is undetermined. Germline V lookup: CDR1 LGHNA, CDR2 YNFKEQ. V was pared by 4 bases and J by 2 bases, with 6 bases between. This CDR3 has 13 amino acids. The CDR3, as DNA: TGTGCCAGCAGCCTGAGCCGCAATCAGCCCCAGCATTTT. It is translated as CASSLSRNQPQHF.

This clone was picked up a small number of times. In DNA, the CDR3 is TGCGCCAGCAGTACCTCCCTCACTAGCGGGTTATACAATGAGCAGTTCTTC. As protein: CASSTSLTSGLYNEQFF. The J gene is TRBJ2-1, the V gene TRBV5-1; TRBD2 aligns across 9 bases. Germline V CDR1 and CDR2: SGHRS, YFSETQ. With 5 bases clipped from V and 4 bases from J, the junction kept 13 bases outside the gene matches. The CDR3 is made up of 17 amino acids.